A single T cell receptor (beta chain) is shown here with its context. Its antigen is as yet unknown. This specimen comes from a study of cytomegalovirus exposure and HLA in healthy donors. Findings of the study overall: Later analysis associated a missense DCLRE1C variant with TCR beta V- and J-gene trimming.

J lost 4 bases, V lost 2 bases, and 3 bases had no gene match. The germline V gene has CDR1 SGDLS and CDR2 YYNGEE. CDR3 size: 15 residues. Primers: 60 Vbeta forward and 13 Jbeta reverse. Clones were read by immunoSEQ multiplex PCR, and TCRdb kept only the in-frame ones, dropping some. Reported are about 67,000 clones; the ten largest clones contain over 1.5%. The source is a woman aged 25 to 45 in good health and CMV-seronegative. Material: PBMCs. The genes are TRBV9 and TRBJ1-3; 10 positions agree with TRBD1. CDR3 in DNA: TGTGCCAGCAGCGTGGGACAGGGGAGGGGAAACACCATATATTTT. The encoded protein is CASSVGQGRGNTIYF. The whole variable domain, remainder taken from reference TRBV9 and TRBJ1-3, is DSGVTQTPKHLITATGQRVTLRCSPRSGDLSVYWYQQSLDQGLQFLIQYYNGEERAKGNILERFSAQQFPDLHSELNLSSLELGDSALYFCASSVGQGRGNTIYFGEGSWLTVV.